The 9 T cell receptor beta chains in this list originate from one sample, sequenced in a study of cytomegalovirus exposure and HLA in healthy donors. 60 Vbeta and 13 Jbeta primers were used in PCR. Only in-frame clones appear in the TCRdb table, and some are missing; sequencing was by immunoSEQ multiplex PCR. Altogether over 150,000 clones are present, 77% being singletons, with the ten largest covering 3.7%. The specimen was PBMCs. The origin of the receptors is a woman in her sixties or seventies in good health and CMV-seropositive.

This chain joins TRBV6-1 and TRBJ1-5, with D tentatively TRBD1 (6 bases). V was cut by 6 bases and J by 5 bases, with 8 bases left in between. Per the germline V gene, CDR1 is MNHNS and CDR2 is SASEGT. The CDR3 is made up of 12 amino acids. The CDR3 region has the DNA TGTGCCAGCAGACGACAGGATCAGCCCCAGCATTTT. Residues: CASRRQDQPQHF.

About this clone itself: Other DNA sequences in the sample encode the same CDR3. For the CDR3, the DNA is TGTGCCAGCTCACCCCCGGGACAGGGTTCCTACGAGCAGTACTTC. Translation gives CASSPPGQGSYEQYF. The chain couples TRBV18 to TRBJ2-7; 9 bases agree with TRBD1. This CDR3 region has 15 residues. After removal of 3 bases from V and 1 base from J, the junction contained 4 bases not matched to a gene. From germline, CDR1 is KGHSH and CDR2 LQKENI.

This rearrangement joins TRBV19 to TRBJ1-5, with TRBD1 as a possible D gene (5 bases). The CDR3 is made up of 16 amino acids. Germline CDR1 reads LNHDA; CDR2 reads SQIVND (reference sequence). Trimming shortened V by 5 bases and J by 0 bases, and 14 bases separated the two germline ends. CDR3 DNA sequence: TGTGCCAGTAGTTTGACGGGGGAATATAGCAATCAGCCCCAGCATTTT. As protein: CASSLTGEYSNQPQHF.

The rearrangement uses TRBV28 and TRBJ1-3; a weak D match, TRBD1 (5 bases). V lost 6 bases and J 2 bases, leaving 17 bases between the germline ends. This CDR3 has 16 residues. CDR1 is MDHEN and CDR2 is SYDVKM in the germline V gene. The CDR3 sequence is CASSPRGGSAGNTIYF. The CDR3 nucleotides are TGTGCCAGCAGCCCCCGGGGGGGAAGCGCTGGAAACACCATATATTTT.

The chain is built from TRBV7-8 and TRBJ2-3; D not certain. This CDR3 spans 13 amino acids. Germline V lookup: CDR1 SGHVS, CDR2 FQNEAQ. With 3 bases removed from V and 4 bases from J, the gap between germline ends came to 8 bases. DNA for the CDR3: TGTGCCAGCAGCTTTAGTCCGTCAGATACGCAGTATTTT. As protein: CASSFSPSDTQYF.

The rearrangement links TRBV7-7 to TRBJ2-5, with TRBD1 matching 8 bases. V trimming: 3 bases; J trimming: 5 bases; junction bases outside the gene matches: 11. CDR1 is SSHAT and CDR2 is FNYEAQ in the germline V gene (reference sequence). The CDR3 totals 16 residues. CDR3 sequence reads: CASSFLTGAQGETQYF. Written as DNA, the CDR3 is TGTGCCAGCAGCTTCCTGACAGGGGCGCAGGGGGAGACCCAGTACTTC.

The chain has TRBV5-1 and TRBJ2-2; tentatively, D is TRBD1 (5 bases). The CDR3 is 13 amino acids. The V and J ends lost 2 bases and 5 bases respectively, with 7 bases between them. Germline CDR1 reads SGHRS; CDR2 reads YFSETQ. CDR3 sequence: CASSFRGTGELFF. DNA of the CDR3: TGCGCCAGCAGCTTTAGGGGAACCGGGGAGCTGTTTTTT.

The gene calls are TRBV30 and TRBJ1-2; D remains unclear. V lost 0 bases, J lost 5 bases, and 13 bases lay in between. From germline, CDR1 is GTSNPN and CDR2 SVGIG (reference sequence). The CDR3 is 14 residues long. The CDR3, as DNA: TGTGCCTGGAGTGTACAGTTGAGATCGTATGGCTACACCTTC. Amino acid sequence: CAWSVQLRSYGYTF.

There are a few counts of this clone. CDR3 sequence (DNA): TGTGCCAGTCGGTCCGGACAGGGGATCAACTATGGCTACACCTTC. Its protein product is CASRSGQGINYGYTF. The rearrangement joins TRBV2 to TRBJ1-2, with 9 positions matching TRBD1. The length of the CDR3 is 15 residues. Germline values: CDR1 SNHLY, CDR2 FYNNEI. Trimming cost V 9 bases and J 2 bases; bases outside gene matches: 10.